Reported below is one T cell receptor (beta chain). What it recognizes is unknown. V shed 0 bases, J shed 2 bases, and the junction held 3 bases outside the gene matches. CDR1 and CDR2 from the germline V gene are LNHNV and YYDKDF (reference sequence). The CDR3 contains 16 residues. The time point: week 23, last vaccination. Doses consisted of 300 ug of mutant IDH1 20-mer peptide each, paired with topical imiquimod. This sample stems from a study of a mutant IDH1 vaccine in newly diagnosed glioma. In the study overall: Vaccines began 4-6 weeks after radiotherapy alone, or with temozolomide cycles. Therapy received beforehand was radiotherapy, temozolomide, or both, with most patients given both. Findings and caveats of the study: Apparently unrelated to pseudoprogression were changes in the top peripheral T cell clonotypes.

Profiling relied on immunoSEQ multiplex PCR, and the TCRdb table lists in-frame clones only, not all of them. The sample records 9,500 to 11,000 clones, approximately 89% being singletons. The V call is TRBV15, the J call TRBJ2-3, with 9 positions matching TRBD2. The clonotype was recovered from a woman aged 40 to 49 with glioma. Some clones in this sample may be carry-over from other donors' samples. The source was PBMCs, collected from a glioma patient whose treatment included an IDH1 peptide vaccine. The CDR3 protein is CATSREAGGLTDTQYF. CDR3 nucleotides: TGTGCCACCAGCAGAGAAGCGGGAGGCCTCACAGATACGCAGTATTTT.